These 4 T cell receptor beta chains were all obtained from the same sample, sequenced in a study of blood T cell repertoires in COVID-19. Profiling relied on immunoSEQ multiplex PCR, and the TCRdb table lists in-frame clones only, not all of them. Of hundreds of thousands of clones listed, around 87% are singletons. The specimen sequenced was peripheral blood. These receptors originate from a man in his fifties or sixties who had recovered from COVID-19.

The chain couples TRBV3-1 (or the pseudogene TRBV3-2) to TRBJ2-3; 11 bases match TRBD2. The CDR3 has 18 residues. V was pared by 2 bases and J by 3 bases, with 10 bases of the junction left unmatched. CDR1 and CDR2 (germline): LGHDT, YNNKEL (reference sequence). The CDR3: CASSQLAGGQLGTDTQYF. The CDR3 DNA is TGTGCCAGCAGCCAACTAGCGGGGGGCCAGTTAGGGACAGATACGCAGTATTTT.

V usage is TRBV10-3 and J usage is TRBJ1-2, with 7 bases that match TRBD1. Germline assignment: CDR1 ENHRY and CDR2 SYGVKD. V shed 5 bases, J shed 7 bases, and the junction held 7 bases outside the gene matches. This CDR3 has 13 residues. The CDR3 DNA reads as TGTGCCATCAGTAGACAGGGTGACGGTGGCTACACCTTC. It translates to CAISRQGDGGYTF.

The rearrangement uses TRBV10-3 and TRBJ2-7; 7 nucleotides match TRBD1. Per germline, CDR1 ENHRY and CDR2 SYGVKD. CDR3 length: 14 residues. V was pared by 10 bases and J by 2 bases, with 11 bases of the junction left unmatched. In nucleotides, the CDR3 is TGTGCCAGCAAGGGACAGCCTGGGACCTACGAGCAGTACTTC. Translating gives CASKGQPGTYEQYF.

This rearrangement joins TRBV13 to TRBJ1-4; D may be TRBD1 (6 bases). V was cut by 3 bases and J by 0 bases, with 11 bases left in between. This CDR3 contains 16 residues. The germline gives CDR1 PRHDT, CDR2 FYEKMQ (reference sequence). CDR3 residues: CASSFRTVATNEKLFF. The CDR3 DNA is TGTGCCAGCAGCTTCCGGACAGTTGCAACTAATGAAAAACTGTTTTTT. Variable domain in full (rest from reference TRBV13 and TRBJ1-4): AAGVIQSPRHLIKEKRETATLKCYPIPRHDTVYWYQQGPGQDPQFLISFYEKMQSDKGSIPDRFSAQQFSDYHSELNMSSLELGDSALYFCASSFRTVATNEKLFFGSGTQLSVL.